These 32 T cell receptor beta chains came from one sample sequenced in a study of molecular identifiers for immune sequencing clone quantification. TCRdb itself ran the PCR reads through MiXCR, one entry per CDR3 protein. The sample lists 350,000 or so distinct CDR3 sequences; around a fifth were seen once. The material sequenced was naive CD8+ T cells from blood, with Jurkat cell RNA spiked in. Subset described: FACS-sorted CD8+CD4-CCR7+CD45RA+ naive T cells. Receptor source: a human donor in good health. Some libraries in this study had Jurkat cell RNA spiked in.

This clonotype was observed at least ten times. The V gene is TRBV5-1, the J gene TRBJ1-1, with a weak D call TRBD1 (6 bases). The CDR3 has 14 residues. The germline V gene has CDR1 SGHRS and CDR2 YFSETQ. Trimming removed 5 bases at V and 2 bases at J, with 13 bases between. Here the CDR3 reads CASRHGTLNTEAFF. The CDR3 nucleotides read TGCGCCAGCAGACACGGGACACTAAACACTGAAGCTTTCTTT.

The table lists this clonotype with many counts. The J gene is TRBJ2-7, the V gene TRBV5-1; 7 positions agree with TRBD1. Germline CDR1 SGHRS, CDR2 YFSETQ. This CDR3 has 14 residues. V was clipped by 7 bases and J by 4 bases; unmatched bases: 11. Here the CDR3 reads CASSWAGQEYEQYF. Here the CDR3 DNA reads TGCGCCAGCTCCTGGGCCGGACAGGAGTACGAGCAGTACTTC. Based on the CDR3 plus reference TRBV5-1 and TRBJ2-7, the full variable domain is KAGVTQTPRYLIKTRGQQVTLSCSPISGHRSVSWYQQTPGQGLQFLFEYFSETQRNKGNFPGRFSGRQFSNSRSEMNVSTLELGDSALYLCASSWAGQEYEQYFGPGTRLTVT.

The sample holds many counts of this clonotype. The chain links TRBV7-6 to TRBJ2-3; TRBD2 might be the D (5 bases). Per the germline V gene, CDR1 is SGHVS and CDR2 is FNYEAQ. The CDR3 runs to 14 residues. V was cut by 3 bases and J by 6 bases, with 13 bases left in between. The CDR3 loop is CASSLAGGEDTQYF. Written as DNA, the CDR3 is TGTGCCAGCAGCTTGGCAGGTGGGGAGGATACGCAGTATTTT.

This clonotype was counted many times. This chain connects TRBV7-2 to TRBJ2-1; a weak D match, TRBD1 (6 bases). This CDR3 comprises 13 residues. The germline V and J ends were trimmed by 6 bases and 4 bases, with 10 bases remaining between them. The germline CDR1 and CDR2 sequences are SGHTA and FQGNSA. CDR3 region: CASRPDSYNEQFF. The CDR3, as DNA: TGTGCCAGCAGACCGGACAGTTACAATGAGCAGTTCTTC.

This clonotype has just one count. A much larger clone sits a single nucleotide away, making a read error possible. The V and J genes are TRBV20-1 and TRBJ1-1; no definite D call. CDR3 length equals 16 residues. CDR1 DFQATT and CDR2 SNEGSKA come from the germline V gene (reference sequence). The CDR3 nucleotides read TGCAGTGTTAGAGATCCGGGGTGGGCAGGGAACACTGAAGCTTTCTTT. Translated: CSVRDPGWAGNTEAFF.

This clonotype is a singleton in its sample. V is TRBV10-3 and J is TRBJ2-7, with D tentatively TRBD2 (7 bases). The germline gives CDR1 ENHRY, CDR2 SYGVKD. The CDR3 runs 13 residues. Trimming removed 8 bases at V and 7 bases at J, with 18 bases between. The CDR3 DNA is TGTGCCATCGGTTCTGGGGGGGGCCCGGAGCAGTACTTC. The encoded protein is CAIGSGGGPEQYF.

In this sample, this clonotype turned up a few times. The chain has TRBV27 and TRBJ2-7, with a weak D call TRBD1 (5 bases). Trimming removed 1 base at V and 6 bases at J, with 13 bases between. Germline CDR1 MNHEY, CDR2 SMNVEV (reference sequence). The CDR3 has 14 amino acids. CDR3 amino acids: CASSLWGQGTEQYF. In DNA, the CDR3 is TGTGCCAGCAGTTTATGGGGTCAGGGTACCGAGCAGTACTTC.

This clonotype was detected ten times or more. This chain uses TRBV30 with TRBJ2-7; possible D gene TRBD1, 6 bases. The CDR3 sequence is 11 residues long. V shed 6 bases and J shed 5 bases, with 11 bases lying between them. Per the germline V gene, CDR1 is GTSNPN and CDR2 is SVGIG (reference sequence). The chain's CDR3 is CACTQGNEQYF. The DNA of the CDR3 is TGTGCCTGCACACAGGGTAACGAGCAGTACTTC.

This clonotype was observed at least ten times. The chain couples TRBV7-6 to TRBJ2-3; 7 nucleotides align to TRBD2. CDR1 is SGHVS and CDR2 is FNYEAQ in the germline V gene. The CDR3 runs 14 residues. V shed 1 base and J 4 bases; nucleotides not matched to a gene: 2. This chain's CDR3 is CASSLGGGPDTQYF. In DNA, the CDR3 is TGTGCCAGCAGCTTAGGCGGGGGACCAGATACGCAGTATTTT. The complete variable domain, with remaining parts taken from reference TRBV7-6 and TRBJ2-3, reads GAGVSQSPRYKVTKRGQDVALRCDPISGHVSLYWYRQALGQGPEFLTYFNYEAQQDKSGLPNDRFSAERPEGSISTLTIQRTEQRDSAMYRCASSLGGGPDTQYFGPGTRLTVL.

This clonotype was detected ten times or more. The chain has TRBV30 and TRBJ2-1; D not certain. The germline CDR1 and CDR2 sequences are GTSNPN and SVGIG (reference sequence). V was shortened by 1 base and J by 4 bases, with 11 bases between the two germline ends. This CDR3 comprises 14 residues. The CDR3 DNA follows: TGTGCCTGGAGTGAAGGATCCGGGTACAATGAGCAGTTCTTC. Translation: CAWSEGSGYNEQFF.

The chain has TRBV5-1 and TRBJ2-5, with 10 nucleotides matching TRBD2. V dropped 4 bases and J dropped 5; count of bases not matched to a gene: 11. Germline V gives CDR1 SGHRS, CDR2 YFSETQ. The length of the CDR3 is 16 residues. CDR3 DNA: TGCGCCAGCAGCGGAGCTAGCGGGGGCCCCGCGGAGACCCAGTACTTC. Amino acids: CASSGASGGPAETQYF. The variable domain in full, completed from reference TRBV5-1 and TRBJ2-5, reads KAGVTQTPRYLIKTRGQQVTLSCSPISGHRSVSWYQQTPGQGLQFLFEYFSETQRNKGNFPGRFSGRQFSNSRSEMNVSTLELGDSALYLCASSGASGGPAETQYFGPGTRLLVL.

This clonotype was counted between two and nine times. This sequence joins TRBV29-1 and TRBJ1-2; unclear D gene. The CDR3 loop spans 14 amino acids. V was pared by 0 bases and J by 8 bases, with 16 bases between. Germline V CDR1 and CDR2: SQVTM, ANQGSEA. The CDR3 is CSVEDGELWEGYTF. The CDR3 region has the DNA TGCAGCGTTGAAGATGGGGAGCTGTGGGAAGGCTACACCTTC. The whole variable domain, filled in from reference TRBV29-1 and TRBJ1-2, reads SAVISQKPSRDICQRGTSLTIQCQVDSQVTMMFWYRQQPGQSLTLIATANQGSEATYESGFVIDKFPISRPNLTFSTLTVSNMSPEDSSIYLCSVEDGELWEGYTFGSGTRLTVV.

This clonotype was seen only a few times. CDR3 nucleotides: TGTGCCAGCAGCCAGGCGGGGGAGACCCAGTACTTC. This gives the protein CASSQAGETQYF. The chain links TRBV11-2 to TRBJ2-5, with TRBD2 as a possible D gene (6 bases). The V end lost 5 bases, the J end lost 5 bases, and 9 bases lay between the germline ends. In germline, CDR1 is SGHAT, CDR2 FQNNGV. The CDR3 runs 12 residues.

There are a few counts of this clonotype. V gene TRBV4-1 combines with J gene TRBJ2-6; D unclear. The CDR3 loop spans 15 amino acids. V was pared by 4 bases and J by 0 bases, with 7 bases between. From germline, CDR1 is MGHRA and CDR2 YSYEKL. Written as DNA, the CDR3 is TGCGCCAGCAGCCTCTATCTCTCTGGGGCCAACGTCCTGACTTTC. As protein: CASSLYLSGANVLTF.

This clonotype appeared many times. The rearrangement joins TRBV20-1 to TRBJ1-1; D is unclear. V gave up 5 bases and J gave up 6 bases, with 10 bases separating them. The V gene's germline CDR1 is DFQATT and CDR2 SNEGSKA (reference sequence). The CDR3 spans 11 residues. The CDR3 bases are TGCAGTGCTGACGAGATGGCTGAAGCTTTCTTT. Encoded protein: CSADEMAEAFF.

Comments on this clonotype: Since a much larger clone is just one base distant, this may be a read error. This sequence joins TRBV6-5 and TRBJ2-7; D is possibly TRBD1 or TRBD2 (6 bases each). V was clipped by 1 base and J by 9 bases, with 16 bases between them. CDR3 length: 14 residues. CDR1 MNHEY and CDR2 SVGAGI come from the germline V gene. Written as DNA, the CDR3 is TGTGCCAGCAGTTACTTAATGAGGGGGGACGGGCAGTACTTC. Amino acids: CASSYLMRGDGQYF.

On this clonotype itself: A single base separates this from a much larger clone, so it may be a read error. J is TRBJ2-3 and V is TRBV12-3 or TRBV12-4; TRBD1 matches 7 bases. The V segment lost 6 bases and the J segment 4 bases; nucleotides outside the gene matches: 7. This CDR3 has 14 amino acids. CDR3 in amino acids: CASSLTGNPDTQYF. The CDR3 bases are TGTGCCAGCAGCTTGACAGGGAACCCAGATACGCAGTATTTT.

Note on this clonotype: Relative to the germline gene, one junction end is altered; a read error may explain this. V gene TRBV11-2 combines with J gene TRBJ2-1, with TRBD2 identical over 7 bases. The CDR3 sequence is 18 residues long. The germline CDR1 and CDR2 sequences are SGHAT and FQNNGV. This CDR3 is CASSLHSAGYSSYNGQFF. The CDR3 region has the DNA TGTGCCAGCAGCTTACACTCAGCGGGGTACAGCTCCTACAATGGGCAGTTCTTC.

At least ten counts were recorded for this clonotype. The rearrangement uses TRBV10-3 and TRBJ2-3; D is ambiguous. Germline V gives CDR1 ENHRY, CDR2 SYGVKD. The CDR3 has 13 amino acids. V was trimmed by 2 bases and J by 3 bases, leaving 6 bases between them. The CDR3 nucleotides are TGTGCCATCAGTGAGGAAGGGACAGATACGCAGTATTTT. Its protein is CAISEEGTDTQYF.

This clonotype was seen repeatedly, ten times or more. The chain uses TRBV7-9 and TRBJ2-7; 8 nucleotides match TRBD2. This CDR3 has 15 residues. Germline-derived CDR1 and CDR2 are SEHNR and FQNEAQ (reference sequence). V shed 5 bases and J 4 bases; nucleotides not matched to a gene: 10. CDR3: CASSPGPAGAYEQYF. The CDR3 nucleotides are TGTGCCAGCAGCCCCGGCCCAGCGGGAGCTTACGAGCAGTACTTC.

Concerning this clonotype: An end of the junction does not agree with germline; a read error may underlie this. This sequence joins TRBV5-6 and TRBJ2-2; D is possibly TRBD2 (5 bases). CDR1 is SGHDT, CDR2 YYEEEE, per germline. The CDR3 is made up of 15 amino acids. The CDR3 here is CASSLTNQNTGELLF. The CDR3 coding sequence is TGTGCCAGCAGCTTAACTAACCAGAACACCGGGGAGCTGCTTTTT.

This clonotype was seen at least ten times. The DNA for the CDR3 is TGTGCCAGCAGTTTAGGGCAGGCGATCAATCAGCCCCAGCATTTT. As protein: CASSLGQAINQPQHF. The chain has TRBV12-3 or TRBV12-4 and TRBJ1-5; D uncertain. Between the trimmed V and J ends, which lost 1 base and 3 bases, there was a span of 10 bases. The CDR3 length is 15 residues.

This clonotype was recorded many times. This chain joins TRBV12-3 or TRBV12-4 and TRBJ2-5; perhaps TRBD2 as D (5 bases). The CDR3 is 15 residues long. With 6 bases removed from V and 7 bases from J, the gap between germline ends came to 21 bases. Here the CDR3 reads CASSPPPEVEGTQYF. CDR3 in DNA: TGTGCCAGCAGCCCCCCTCCTGAGGTTGAGGGGACCCAGTACTTC.

This clonotype was picked up many times. The rearrangement links TRBV7-9 to TRBJ1-4; the match to TRBD1 covers 8 bases. V was pared by 3 bases and J by 8 bases, with 8 bases of the junction left unmatched. Germline V gene data show CDR1 as SEHNR and CDR2 as FQNEAQ (reference sequence). CDR3 length: 15 amino acids. The CDR3 reads CASSLVTGVNEKLFF. CDR3 in DNA: TGTGCCAGCAGCTTGGTGACAGGGGTTAACGAAAAACTGTTTTTT.

This clonotype has a count of ten or more. The chain joins TRBV7-9 to TRBJ1-3, with a tentative D call TRBD1 (6 bases). V shed 5 bases and J shed 4 bases, with 24 bases lying between them. This CDR3 comprises 18 residues. The germline gives CDR1 SEHNR, CDR2 FQNEAQ (reference sequence). For the CDR3, the DNA is TGTGCCAGCAGCCACAACTACTTCGACAGGACGGACGGAAACACCATATATTTT. Protein: CASSHNYFDRTDGNTIYF. Together with reference TRBV7-9 and TRBJ1-3, the CDR3 gives the full variable domain: DTGVSQNPRHKITKRGQNVTFRCDPISEHNRLYWYRQTLGQGPEFLTYFQNEAQLEKSRLLSDRFSAERPKGSFSTLEIQRTEQGDSAMYLCASSHNYFDRTDGNTIYFGEGSWLTVV.

Many counts were recorded for this clonotype. The rearrangement uses TRBV7-9 and TRBJ2-7, with TRBD2 matching over 11 bases. CDR3 length equals 15 residues. Germline CDR1 is SEHNR and CDR2 is FQNEAQ (reference sequence). V shed 5 bases, J shed 2 bases, and the junction held 5 bases outside the gene matches. The CDR3 here is CASSPTSGRTYEQYF. The CDR3 DNA reads as TGTGCCAGCAGCCCCACTAGCGGGAGAACCTACGAGCAGTACTTC.

This clonotype was recorded many times. The chain carries TRBV9 and TRBJ2-3, with 11 bases that match TRBD2. The germline V gene has CDR1 SGDLS and CDR2 YYNGEE. The V and J ends lost 0 bases and 0 bases, in that order; junction bases with no gene match: 6. The CDR3 is 18 amino acids. The CDR3 nucleotides read TGTGCCAGCAGCGTAGTCCCTAGCGGGGGGACGAGCACAGATACGCAGTATTTT. Translating it yields CASSVVPSGGTSTDTQYF.

Concerning this clonotype itself: It may be a read error: a sequence one base away is much more abundant. The V call is TRBV20-1, the J call TRBJ1-2, with D possibly being TRBD1 (5 bases). The CDR3 spans 13 residues. The germline gives CDR1 DFQATT, CDR2 SNEGSKA (reference sequence). The CDR3 sequence is CSVRGEGNYGYTF. CDR3 coding DNA: TGCAGTGTTAGAGGGGAGGGCAACTATGGCTACACCTTC.

With respect to this clonotype: This may be a read error, as it is one base from a much larger clone. The CDR3 ends on some other residue instead of the conserved phenylalanine or tryptophan, so this is likely a read error. V is TRBV28 and J is TRBJ1-1, with D unresolved. Deletions cut 5 bases from V and 2 bases from J, with 9 bases between. There are 13 residues in the CDR3. From germline, CDR1 is MDHEN and CDR2 SYDVKM. CDR3: CASSVTGNTEAFL. Written as DNA, the CDR3 is TGTGCCAGCAGTGTTACCGGAAACACTGAAGCTTTCTTG.

The chain has TRBV28 and TRBJ1-5; the D gene is possibly TRBD1 (5 bases). Per germline, CDR1 MDHEN and CDR2 SYDVKM. This CDR3 spans 14 amino acids. V was shortened by 2 bases and J by 6 bases, with 11 bases between the two germline ends. In DNA form, the CDR3 reads TGTGCCAGCAGTTTAGGTGTGGGGCGTCAGCCCCAGCATTTT. It yields the protein CASSLGVGRQPQHF.

The count of this clonotype is one. The chain employs TRBV30 and TRBJ2-1, with D possibly TRBD2 on 5 matching bases. This CDR3 is built from 11 residues. Germline V gene sequence: CDR1 GTSNPN, CDR2 SVGIG (reference sequence). Trimming shortened V by 5 bases and J by 6 bases, and 8 bases separated the two germline ends. CDR3 coding DNA: TGTGCCTGGGGGAGTGGCAATGAGCAGTTCTTC. It is translated as CAWGSGNEQFF.

This clonotype was observed at least ten times. This chain joins TRBV29-1 and TRBJ2-3; D is perhaps TRBD2 (5 bases). Germline CDR1 SQVTM, CDR2 ANQGSEA. The CDR3 has 17 amino acids. Trimming cost V 0 bases and J 0 bases, with 16 bases left between them. The chain's CDR3 is CSVEDVTTRPSTDTQYF. CDR3 coding DNA: TGCAGCGTTGAAGACGTGACTACTAGACCTAGCACAGATACGCAGTATTTT.